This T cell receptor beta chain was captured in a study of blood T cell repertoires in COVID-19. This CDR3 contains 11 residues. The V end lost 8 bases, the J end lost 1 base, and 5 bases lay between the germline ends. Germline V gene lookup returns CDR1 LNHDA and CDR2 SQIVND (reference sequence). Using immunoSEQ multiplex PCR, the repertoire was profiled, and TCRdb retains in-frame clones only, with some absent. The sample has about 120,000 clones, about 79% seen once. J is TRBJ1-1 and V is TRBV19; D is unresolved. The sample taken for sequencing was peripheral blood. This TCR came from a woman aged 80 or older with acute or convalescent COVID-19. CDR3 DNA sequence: TGTGCCAGTTATAGGAACACTGAAGCTTTCTTT. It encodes CASYRNTEAFF.